These 9 T cell receptor beta chains share one sample of origin, sequenced in a study of response to subunit inactivated influenza vaccine. TCRdb re-called the RT-PCR reads with MiXCR, one entry per CDR3 protein. This repertoire shows almost 600,000 distinct CDR3 sequences, 13% to 15% found once; its top ten account for roughly 10%. The sequencing here drew on PBMCs from blood, taken 11 to 12 days after vaccination. The receptors stem from a man aged 50-59 years who received an inactivated influenza vaccine.

This clonotype was observed a few times. The chain uses TRBV25-1 and TRBJ2-1; D may be TRBD1 or TRBD2 (6 bases each). This CDR3 contains 13 residues. Trimming stripped 6 bases from V and 3 bases from J, with 9 bases between. Germline CDR1 is MGHDK and CDR2 is SYGVNS. The CDR3 nucleotides read TGTGCCAGCAGGAGGGGGGTCTACAATGAGCAGTTCTTC. Its protein is CASRRGVYNEQFF.

This clonotype has just a few counts. The gene calls are TRBV5-6 and TRBJ1-5, with D hard to call. The CDR3 covers 15 residues. The V gene lost 2 bases and the J gene lost 3 bases, with 12 bases spanning the gap. Germline CDR1 is SGHDT and CDR2 is YYEEEE. The CDR3 nucleotides are TGTGCCAGCAGCTTCGGTGGCAGGATCAATCAGCCCCAGCATTTT. Amino acid sequence: CASSFGGRINQPQHF. Full variable domain (remainder filled in from reference TRBV5-6 and TRBJ1-5): DAGVTQSPTHLIKTRGQQVTLRCSPKSGHDTVSWYQQALGQGPQFIFQYYEEEERQRGNFPDRFSGHQFPNYSSELNVNALLLGDSALYLCASSFGGRINQPQHFGDGTRLSIL.

The chain is built from TRBV20-1 and TRBJ2-1; no reliable D call. The CDR3 loop spans 14 amino acids. Germline CDR1 and CDR2: DFQATT and SNEGSKA (reference sequence). With 6 bases removed from V and 5 bases from J, the gap between germline ends came to 17 bases. CDR3 in DNA: TGCAGTGCATTCCGGTCTCTGGGAAACAATGAGCAGTTCTTC. Amino acid sequence: CSAFRSLGNNEQFF.

The V gene is TRBV6-5, the J gene TRBJ2-7; D might be TRBD2 (6 bases). Germline V gives CDR1 MNHEY, CDR2 SVGAGI. This CDR3 spans 13 amino acids. With 2 bases removed from V and 3 bases from J, the gap between germline ends came to 8 bases. The CDR3 loop is CASSYRRGYEQYF. In DNA form, the CDR3 reads TGTGCCAGCAGTTACAGGAGGGGCTACGAGCAGTACTTC.

This clonotype came up a few times. The chain has TRBV5-6 and TRBJ2-2; D ambiguous. CDR1 and CDR2 (germline): SGHDT, YYEEEE. The CDR3 is 13 amino acids. V was trimmed by 4 bases and J by 3 bases, leaving 7 bases between them. Here the CDR3 DNA reads TGTGCCAGCAGCCGGAGATACACCGGGGAGCTGTTTTTT. Its protein product is CASSRRYTGELFF.

This clonotype was picked up a small number of times. The chain combines TRBV10-3 with TRBJ2-7; the D gene could be TRBD1 or TRBD2 (5 bases each). The CDR3 runs 13 residues. Trimming pared 7 bases from V and 5 bases from J, leaving 15 bases between. Germline loops: CDR1 ENHRY, CDR2 SYGVKD. The CDR3 loop is CAIKRGLLDEQYF. The CDR3 nucleotides read TGTGCCATCAAACGGGGCCTGCTGGACGAGCAGTACTTC.

The gene calls are TRBV6-2 or TRBV6-3 and TRBJ2-2, with D possibly matching TRBD1 (6 bases). The CDR3 has 17 residues. Trimming cost V 4 bases and J 5 bases, with 20 bases left between them. The V gene's germline CDR1 is MNHEY and CDR2 SVGEGT. The CDR3 loop is CASSWGPPHQGTGELFF. Here the CDR3 DNA reads TGTGCCAGCAGTTGGGGCCCTCCCCATCAGGGGACCGGGGAGCTGTTTTTT.

DNA of the CDR3: TGTGCCAGCCTAACCGGGACTACAGTTTACAATGAGCAGTTCTTC. Protein product: CASLTGTTVYNEQFF. The V gene is TRBV12-3 or TRBV12-4, the J gene TRBJ2-1, with TRBD2 matching 7 bases. The CDR3 covers 15 residues. With V trimmed by 8 bases and J by 4 bases, 11 bases remained unmatched.

The chain couples TRBV7-9 to TRBJ2-5; D is unresolved. CDR1 is SEHNR, CDR2 FQNEAQ, per germline (reference sequence). Trimming shortened V by 7 bases and J by 0 bases, and 6 bases separated the two germline ends. The CDR3 has 12 residues. The CDR3 DNA reads TGTGCCAGCACCCCGAACCAAGAGACCCAGTACTTC. Its translation is CASTPNQETQYF.